The following is a T cell receptor beta chain sequence with its context. Its antigen is unidentified. The data originate from a study of T cell clonotyping in hematopoietic cell transplantation. Study-wide results and caveats: At the given depth, recipient repertoires were over 95% de novo clonotypes. Graft donor and pretransplant recipient Inverse Simpson Index values predicted broader posttransplant TCR diversity. After transplant, recipient diversity fell while pathologically expanded clonotypes grew through day 180.

Generated by immunoSEQ multiplex PCR, the TCRdb table keeps only in-frame clones and is missing some. The repertoire holds roughly 5,000 clones, with roughly 89% as singletons. Trimming pared 2 bases from V and 0 bases from J, leaving 15 bases between. The CDR3 has 16 amino acids. Germline CDR1 and CDR2: SQVTM and ANQGSEA. Samples: about 28 days before transplant, then days 30, 100 and 180 after. The chain employs TRBV29-1 and TRBJ2-3; tentative D call: TRBD2 (6 bases). The receptor's source is a male patient aged 65-79 years who had an allogeneic stem cell transplant from an unrelated donor, so T cells may come from the graft donor. Some clones in this sample may be carry-over from other donors' samples. The sample consisted of peripheral blood mononuclear cells, taken 100 days after allogeneic stem cell transplant. The CDR3 here is CSVERGTTRSTDTQYF. The CDR3 nucleotides read TGCAGCGTTGAACGCGGGACCACCCGAAGCACAGATACGCAGTATTTT.